This T cell receptor beta chain is from a study of blood T cells in healthy people across ages. A second PCR of about 6 to 12 cycles used a sample-barcoded 5' primer and a J-beta primer mix. Each CDR3 protein gets one entry after TCRdb re-called the 5' RACE reads with MiXCR. The sample lists 1.5 million to 2 million distinct CDR3 sequences; about 30% were seen once. This clonotype was seen a handful of times. With 3 bases removed from V and 1 base from J, the gap between germline ends came to 12 bases. Germline V lookup: CDR1 GTSNPN, CDR2 SVGIG (reference sequence). This CDR3 is built from 14 residues.

This chain links TRBV30 with TRBJ2-5, with D possibly called TRBD1 or TRBD2 (5 bases each). This clonotype was sampled from a woman in her twenties or thirties in good health. The sample taken for sequencing was blood. CDR3 sequence: CAWRPSGSQETQYF. For the CDR3, the DNA is TGTGCCTGGAGACCGTCAGGGAGCCAAGAGACCCAGTACTTC.